Following are 27 T cell receptor beta chains from one sample sequenced in a study of tumor-infiltrating lymphocytes in primary liver carcinoma. Without any cell sorting, roughly 20-33 mg of bulk tissue yielded co-extracted RNA and DNA. TCR beta cDNA was reverse-transcribed from roughly 520 ng of total RNA. The reaction used a constant-region primer and ProtoScript II reverse transcriptase. Researchers made the TCR beta libraries by running three nested multiplex PCR rounds with slightly modified ARM-PCR. Investigators reported that the first two PCR rounds, at around 11 cycles each, used TRBV1-TRBV30 forward primers with a C-beta reverse primer. TCRdb used MiXCR to reprocess the multiplex PCR reads, holding one entry per CDR3 protein. The profile shows tens of thousands of distinct CDR3 sequences, roughly 70% of them singletons. Material for sequencing was liver tumor tissue from sampling region 4. Subset described: tumor region T4, right-lateral pole. The receptor set was obtained from a man aged 40-49 years with primary liver carcinoma and hepatitis B virus infection.

In the case of this clonotype: One junction end disagrees with the germline gene, perhaps due to a read error. The chain has TRBV28 and TRBJ2-7; possible D gene TRBD1, 5 bases. CDR1 MDHEN and CDR2 SYDVKM come from the germline V gene. This CDR3 has 14 amino acids. DNA for the CDR3: TGTGGCAGCAGCCTAGGACACCGATCTTACGAGCAGTACTTC. Translation gives CGSSLGHRSYEQYF.

Regarding this clonotype: A much larger clonotype is one base distant, so this may be a read error. The CDR3: CASSQPREQPQHF. In DNA form, the CDR3 reads TGCGCCAGCAGCCAGCCCAGGGAGCAGCCCCAGCATTTT. V is TRBV4-3 and J is TRBJ1-5; weak D call: TRBD1 (5 bases). This CDR3 spans 13 amino acids. Germline-derived CDR1 and CDR2 are LGHNA and YSLEER. Trimming stripped 3 bases from V and 7 bases from J, with 10 bases between.

This clonotype was counted ten times or more. The gene calls are TRBV4-1 and TRBJ2-1, with TRBD2 as a possible D gene (7 bases). Looked up from germline, CDR1 is MGHRA and CDR2 is YSYEKL. The CDR3 loop spans 21 amino acids. The V end was cut by 1 base, the J end by 8 bases, with 33 bases between. The DNA of the CDR3 is TGCGCCAGCAGCCAAGGTACGCGGGGGCAGGGGTTTTTCACCCCCACGGATGAGCAGTTCTTC. It codes for CASSQGTRGQGFFTPTDEQFF.

In regard to this clonotype: This may be a read error, as it is one base from a much larger clone. The chain employs TRBV7-9 and TRBJ2-3; D gene uncertain. With 5 bases removed from V and 0 bases from J, the gap between germline ends came to 9 bases. The CDR3 runs 14 residues. Germline CDR1 and CDR2: SEHNR and FQNEAQ (reference sequence). The CDR3 loop is CASSSSVSTDTQYF. CDR3 DNA sequence: TGTGCCAGCAGCAGCTCAGTGAGCACAGATACGCAGTATTTT.

Concerning this clonotype itself: A read error may account for a junction end that differs from germline. The chain uses TRBV11-2 and TRBJ2-2, with D tentatively TRBD2 (6 bases). CDR3 length equals 17 residues. Germline CDR1 SGHAT, CDR2 FQNNGV. In DNA form, the CDR3 reads TGTGTCAGCAGCTTAGTATTAGGAGGGGTGAACACCGGGGAGCTGATTTTT. Translation gives CVSSLVLGGVNTGELIF. The full variable domain, completed using reference TRBV11-2 and TRBJ2-2, is EAGVAQSPRYKIIEKRQSVAFWCNPISGHATLYWYQQILGQGPKLLIQFQNNGVVDDSQLPKDRFSAERLKGVDSTLKIQPAKLEDSAVYLCVSSLVLGGVNTGELIFGEGSRLTVL.

Worth noting for this clonotype: An end of the junction does not agree with germline; a read error may underlie this. The chain couples TRBV29-1 to TRBJ2-7; tentatively, D is TRBD1 or TRBD2 (5 bases each). This CDR3 has 16 amino acids. The germline V gene has CDR1 SQVTM and CDR2 ANQGSEA. Written as DNA, the CDR3 is TGCGGCGCCATGACATCTGGGACCGGCACTCCCTACGAGCAATACTTC. Protein sequence: CGAMTSGTGTPYEQYF.

This sequence joins TRBV28 and TRBJ2-1; D might be TRBD2 (6 bases). The CDR3 sequence is 15 residues long. Trimming left V 7 bases short and J 3 bases short, with 16 bases between. Germline CDR1 and CDR2: MDHEN and SYDVKM. CDR3 bases: TGTGCCAGCACTTCCCACGGGGGACTCTACAATGAGCAGTTCTTC. Amino acid sequence: CASTSHGGLYNEQFF.

Regarding this clonotype: Mismatch with germline at one junction end may stem from a read error. V and J are TRBV11-2 and TRBJ2-1, with a weak D call TRBD2 (6 bases). The CDR3 contains 16 residues. Germline values: CDR1 SGHAT, CDR2 FQNNGV. This CDR3 is CASSLEFLARMNKQFF. The CDR3 DNA follows: TGTGCCAGCAGCTTAGAGTTCCTAGCGCGAATGAATAAGCAATTCTTC. Using reference TRBV11-2 and TRBJ2-1 for the parts outside the CDR3, the full variable domain is EAGVAQSPRYKIIEKRQSVAFWCNPISGHATLYWYQQILGQGPKLLIQFQNNGVVDDSQLPKDRFSAERLKGVDSTLKIQPAKLEDSAVYLCASSLEFLARMNKQFFGPGTRLTVL.

The chain links TRBV5-1 to TRBJ2-3; no clear D. CDR3 length equals 15 residues. CDR1 SGHRS and CDR2 YFSETQ come from the germline V gene. Trimming pared 1 base from V and 4 bases from J, leaving 13 bases between. The CDR3, as DNA: TGCGCCAGCAGCTTGCGGGTCCCAGAGTCAGATACGCAGTATTTT. Translated: CASSLRVPESDTQYF. Full variable domain (missing parts from reference TRBV5-1 and TRBJ2-3): KAGVTQTPRYLIKTRGQQVTLSCSPISGHRSVSWYQQTPGQGLQFLFEYFSETQRNKGNFPGRFSGRQFSNSRSEMNVSTLELGDSALYLCASSLRVPESDTQYFGPGTRLTVL.

Comment on this clonotype: Relative to the germline gene, one junction end is altered; a read error may explain this. V usage is TRBV5-4 and J usage is TRBJ1-2; a possible D gene is TRBD1 (5 bases). The germline CDR1 and CDR2 sequences are SGHNT and YYREEE (reference sequence). This CDR3 is built from 16 residues. The CDR3 reads CVSSDGPGLKGYGYTF. For the CDR3, the DNA is TGTGTCAGCAGCGACGGACCAGGGTTAAAGGGCTATGGGTACACCTTC. The whole variable domain, remainder taken from reference TRBV5-4 and TRBJ1-2, is ETGVTQSPTHLIKTRGQQVTLRCSSQSGHNTVSWYQQALGQGPQFIFQYYREEENGRGNFPPRFSGLQFPNYSSELNVNALELDDSALYLCVSSDGPGLKGYGYTFGSGTRLTVV.

The V call is TRBV6-5, the J call TRBJ2-5; D is undetermined. Trimming took 10 bases from V and 1 from J, leaving 13 bases between them. Germline assignment: CDR1 MNHEY and CDR2 SVGAGI. This CDR3 is built from 13 residues. For the CDR3, the DNA is TGTGCCACCCAGTGGGGTCTCCAAGAGACCCAGTACTTC. Residues: CATQWGLQETQYF.

This rearrangement joins TRBV7-2 to TRBJ2-1; D is ambiguous. CDR1 is SGHTA, CDR2 FQGNSA, per germline. CDR3 length: 15 amino acids. Trimming removed 5 bases at V and 1 base at J, with 12 bases between. The CDR3 sequence: CASSLLPVSYNEQFF. In DNA, the CDR3 is TGTGCCAGCAGCCTTCTTCCGGTATCCTACAATGAGCAGTTCTTC.

The chain employs TRBV4-1 and TRBJ2-5, with a weak D call TRBD2 (5 bases). Trimming cost V 2 bases and J 11 bases, with 21 bases left between them. Germline V gene lookup returns CDR1 MGHRA and CDR2 YSYEKL. The CDR3 contains 15 residues. CDR3 amino acids: CASSQTRTEPREQYF. The CDR3 bases are TGCGCCAGCAGCCAAACCCGGACGGAGCCTAGGGAGCAGTACTTC.

V and J are TRBV6-5 and TRBJ1-6; 9 bases fit TRBD1. The J segment lost 2 bases and the V segment lost 4 bases, leaving 6 bases of the junction unmatched. Germline CDR1 is MNHEY and CDR2 is SVGAGI. The CDR3 spans 17 residues. The DNA of the CDR3 is TGTGCCAGCAGTTCCGTGGACAGGGGTCCCTATAATTCACCCCTCCACTTT. This gives the protein CASSSVDRGPYNSPLHF.

A word on this clonotype: A junction boundary mismatches the germline segment, possibly from a read error. V and J are TRBV7-3 and TRBJ1-1, with D possibly matching TRBD1 (6 bases). Germline V gives CDR1 SGHTA, CDR2 FQGTGA. The CDR3 covers 13 residues. The CDR3: CANSYGTGSEAFF. In DNA form, the CDR3 reads TGTGCCAACAGCTATGGAACAGGGAGTGAAGCTTTCTTT.

There are many counts of this clonotype. V and J are TRBV29-1 and TRBJ2-7; either TRBD1 or TRBD2 may supply D (6 bases each). Deletions cut 7 bases from V and 3 bases from J, with 22 bases between. From germline, CDR1 is SQVTM and CDR2 ANQGSEA. The CDR3 contains 15 residues. This CDR3 is CSARTMGGVIYEQYF. CDR3 sequence (DNA): TGCAGCGCTAGGACGATGGGGGGCGTAATCTACGAGCAGTACTTC.

This clonotype showed up just a few times. The gene calls are TRBV5-5 and TRBJ2-6, with D hard to call. Germline V lookup: CDR1 SGHKS, CDR2 YYEKEE (reference sequence). The CDR3 is 17 amino acids. Trimming took off 0 bases at V and 0 bases at J, with 10 bases between the two ends. The CDR3 spells CASSLVPPNSGANVLTF. CDR3 sequence (DNA): TGTGCCAGCAGCTTGGTTCCTCCCAACTCTGGGGCCAACGTCCTGACTTTC.

On this clonotype itself: One end of the junction fails to match germline, which may point to a read error. The chain carries TRBV7-8 and TRBJ2-3; possible D gene TRBD2, 6 bases. This CDR3 is 15 amino acids long. The germline V gene encodes CDR1 SGHVS and CDR2 FQNEAQ. CDR3 residues: CASSPGAGSWDTQYF. The CDR3 DNA sequence: TGTGCCAGCAGCCCAGGTGCGGGATCGTGGGATACGCAATATTTT.

As for this clonotype: The conserved phenylalanine or tryptophan is not found at the CDR3 terminus, so this likely reflects a read error. CDR3 coding DNA: TGTGCCAGCAGCCGAGGGACTAGCGGGAGTCTAAATCCCGGGGAGCTGTTTCTT. Translation gives CASSRGTSGSLNPGELFL. The chain combines TRBV4-2 with TRBJ2-2, with TRBD2 matching over 14 bases. Trimming cost V 4 bases and J 6 bases; bases outside gene matches: 10. CDR1 LGHNA and CDR2 YNFKEQ come from the germline V gene. The CDR3 totals 18 residues.

With regard to this clonotype: One end of the junction varies from germline; a read error may be responsible. The V call is TRBV4-2, the J call TRBJ2-2; TRBD2 might be the D (5 bases). In germline, CDR1 is LGHNA, CDR2 YNFKEQ. The CDR3 covers 18 residues. CDR3 DNA sequence: TGTGCCAGCAGCCAGCAGCGATTTAGTCAGGTGAACACCGGGGAGTTGTTATTT. Translated, it gives CASSQQRFSQVNTGELLF.

As for this clonotype: A much larger clone differs from this one at a single base, so this may be a read error. This chain links TRBV11-2 with TRBJ2-3, with 8 bases matching TRBD2. The CDR3 spans 16 residues. Germline loops: CDR1 SGHAT, CDR2 FQNNGV. CDR3 nucleotide sequence: TGTGTCAGCAGCTTACAAGCGGGAGTCAGCACAGATACGCGGTATTTT. Protein product: CVSSLQAGVSTDTRYF.

As regards this clonotype: The junction shows a germline mismatch at one end, possibly a read error. V is TRBV11-3 and J is TRBJ2-6; TRBD1 might be the D (5 bases). Germline CDR1 is SGHNT and CDR2 is YENEEA. There are 16 residues in the CDR3. In DNA, the CDR3 is TGTGCCTGCAGCTCGACGGCACAGTCTGGGGCCAACGCCCTGACTTTC. This sequence encodes CACSSTAQSGANALTF.

On this clonotype itself: Sequence at one end of the junction differs from germline and may be a read error. The chain is built from TRBV28 and TRBJ2-3; the D gene is possibly TRBD2 (5 bases). Germline V gene lookup returns CDR1 MDHEN and CDR2 SYDVKM. This CDR3 has 17 amino acids. As DNA, the CDR3 is TGTGCCAGCAGTCCAGCCGGCCAAGGGAGCAGCACAGATATGCAGTATTTT. It codes for CASSPAGQGSSTDMQYF.

Points on this clonotype: This CDR3 is missing its conserved last phenylalanine or tryptophan, likely due to a read error. It is unclear where the CDR3 begins or ends on the DNA, so no DNA is shown, and the CDR3 is as TCRdb lists it. The chain links TRBV11-1 to TRBJ2-2. Germline values: CDR1 SGHAT, CDR2 FQDESV (reference sequence). From its first to its last residue, the CDR3 has 13 amino acids. The CDR3 sequence is CAGSFWDTGELFV.

This clonotype was observed at least ten times. V and J are TRBV7-9 and TRBJ1-2; TRBD1 is a possible D gene (5 bases). The CDR3 consists of 14 residues. With 5 bases removed from V and 8 bases from J, the gap between germline ends came to 18 bases. Germline CDR1 and CDR2: SEHNR and FQNEAQ (reference sequence). This CDR3 is CASSTSGGELGYTF. CDR3 coding DNA: TGTGCCAGCAGCACATCTGGGGGAGAGCTGGGCTACACCTTC.

A note on this clonotype: A much larger clone lies a single base off, so this may be a read error. This chain uses TRBV28 with TRBJ1-6; D uncertain. Between the trimmed V and J ends, which lost 1 base and 8 bases, there was a span of 3 bases. The germline CDR1 and CDR2 sequences are MDHEN and SYDVKM. This CDR3 is 12 amino acids long. Written as DNA, the CDR3 is TGTGCCAGCAGTTTATCCTATTCACCCCTCCACTTT. It specifies CASSLSYSPLHF.

Concerning this clonotype itself: A much larger clone sits a single nucleotide away, making a read error possible. The chain recombines TRBV25-1 with TRBJ2-7, with a tentative D call TRBD1 (5 bases). Germline V gives CDR1 MGHDK, CDR2 SYGVNS. The CDR3 has 15 residues. Here the CDR3 DNA reads TGTGCCAGCAGTGAAGGCCGGACATGGTCCTACGAGGAGTACTTC. It codes for CASSEGRTWSYEEYF.